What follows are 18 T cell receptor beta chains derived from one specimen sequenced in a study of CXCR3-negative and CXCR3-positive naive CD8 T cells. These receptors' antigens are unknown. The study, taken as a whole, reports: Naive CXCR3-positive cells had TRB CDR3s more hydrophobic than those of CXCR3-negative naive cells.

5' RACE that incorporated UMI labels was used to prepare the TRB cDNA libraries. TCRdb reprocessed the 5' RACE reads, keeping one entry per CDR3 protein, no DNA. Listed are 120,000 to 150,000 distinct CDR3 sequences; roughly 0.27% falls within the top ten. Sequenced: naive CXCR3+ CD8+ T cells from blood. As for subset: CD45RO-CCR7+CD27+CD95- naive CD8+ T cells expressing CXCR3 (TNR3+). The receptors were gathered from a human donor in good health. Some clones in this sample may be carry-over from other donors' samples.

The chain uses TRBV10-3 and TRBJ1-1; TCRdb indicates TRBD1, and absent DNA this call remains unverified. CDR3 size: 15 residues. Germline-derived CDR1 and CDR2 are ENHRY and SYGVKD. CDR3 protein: CAISESRTGVTEAFF.

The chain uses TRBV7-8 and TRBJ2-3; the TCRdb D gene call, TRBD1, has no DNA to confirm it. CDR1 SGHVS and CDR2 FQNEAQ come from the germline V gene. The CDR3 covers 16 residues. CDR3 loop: CASSDRDRGPGDTQYF.

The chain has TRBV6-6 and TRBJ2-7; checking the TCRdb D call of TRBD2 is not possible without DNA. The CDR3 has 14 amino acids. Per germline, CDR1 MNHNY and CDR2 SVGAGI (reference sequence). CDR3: CASSYGLAGYEQYF.

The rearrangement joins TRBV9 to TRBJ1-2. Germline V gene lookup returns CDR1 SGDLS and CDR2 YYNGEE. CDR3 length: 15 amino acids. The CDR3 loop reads CASSVVAGPDYGYTF.

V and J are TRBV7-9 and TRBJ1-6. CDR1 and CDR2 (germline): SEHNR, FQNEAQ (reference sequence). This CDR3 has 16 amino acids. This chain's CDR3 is CASSPDGVFSNSPLHF.

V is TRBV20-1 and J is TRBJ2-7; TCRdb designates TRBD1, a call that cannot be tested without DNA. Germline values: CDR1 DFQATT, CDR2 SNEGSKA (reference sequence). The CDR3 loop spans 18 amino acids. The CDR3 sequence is CSARAYAGSTGGTYEQYF.

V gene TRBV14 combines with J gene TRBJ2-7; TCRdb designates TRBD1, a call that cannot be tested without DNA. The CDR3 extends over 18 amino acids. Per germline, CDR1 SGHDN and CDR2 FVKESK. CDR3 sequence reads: CASSQDWLLAGGSYEQYF.

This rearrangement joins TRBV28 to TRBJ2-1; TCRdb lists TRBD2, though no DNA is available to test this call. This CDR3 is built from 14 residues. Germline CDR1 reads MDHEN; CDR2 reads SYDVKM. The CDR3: CASVLGGRVNEQFF.

CDR3 loop: CASSQEWDSDLYF. The chain has TRBV14 and TRBJ2-3; the TRBD1 assignment by TCRdb is unverifiable without DNA. Germline V CDR1 and CDR2: SGHDN, FVKESK. This CDR3 contains 13 residues. Combining the CDR3 with reference TRBV14 and TRBJ2-3 gives the whole variable domain EAGVTQFPSHSVIEKGQTVTLRCDPISGHDNLYWYRRVMGKEIKFLLHFVKESKQDESGMPNNRFLAERTGGTYSTLKVQPAELEDSGVYFCASSQEWDSDLYFGPGTRLTVL.

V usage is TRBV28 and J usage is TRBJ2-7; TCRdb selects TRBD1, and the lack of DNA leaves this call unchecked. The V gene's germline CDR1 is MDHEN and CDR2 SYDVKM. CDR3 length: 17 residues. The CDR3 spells CASSLIVGQGAVYEQYF.

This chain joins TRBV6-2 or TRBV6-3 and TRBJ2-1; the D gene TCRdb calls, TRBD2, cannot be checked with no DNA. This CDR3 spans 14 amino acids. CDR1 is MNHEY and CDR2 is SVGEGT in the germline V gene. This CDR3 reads CASSFSGVQGEQFF.

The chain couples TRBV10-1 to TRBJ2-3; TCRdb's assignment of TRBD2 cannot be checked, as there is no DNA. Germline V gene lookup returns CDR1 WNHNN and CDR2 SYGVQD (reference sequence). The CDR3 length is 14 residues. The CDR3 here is CASSPLAGDDTQYF.

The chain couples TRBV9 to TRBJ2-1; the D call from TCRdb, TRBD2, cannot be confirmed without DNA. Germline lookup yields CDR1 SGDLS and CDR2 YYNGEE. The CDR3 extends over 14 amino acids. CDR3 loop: CASSVGLAGGEQFF.

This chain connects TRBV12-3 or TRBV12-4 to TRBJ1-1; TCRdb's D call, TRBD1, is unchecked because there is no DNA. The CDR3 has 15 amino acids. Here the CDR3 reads CASSGDRQGDPEAFF.

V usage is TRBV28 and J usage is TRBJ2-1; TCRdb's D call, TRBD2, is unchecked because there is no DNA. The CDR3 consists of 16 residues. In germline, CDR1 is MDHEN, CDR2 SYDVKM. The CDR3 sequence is CASSPGLAGGAREQFF.

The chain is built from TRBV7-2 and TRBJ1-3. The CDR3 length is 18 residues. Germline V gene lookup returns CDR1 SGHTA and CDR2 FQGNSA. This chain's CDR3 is CASSLPSDDNEFEDTIYF.

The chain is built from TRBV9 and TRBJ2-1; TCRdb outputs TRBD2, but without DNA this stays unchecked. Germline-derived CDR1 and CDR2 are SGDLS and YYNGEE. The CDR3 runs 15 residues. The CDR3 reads CASSVASGGYNEQFF. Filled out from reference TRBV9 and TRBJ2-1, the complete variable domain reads DSGVTQTPKHLITATGQRVTLRCSPRSGDLSVYWYQQSLDQGLQFLIQYYNGEERAKGNILERFSAQQFPDLHSELNLSSLELGDSALYFCASSVASGGYNEQFFGPGTRLTVL.

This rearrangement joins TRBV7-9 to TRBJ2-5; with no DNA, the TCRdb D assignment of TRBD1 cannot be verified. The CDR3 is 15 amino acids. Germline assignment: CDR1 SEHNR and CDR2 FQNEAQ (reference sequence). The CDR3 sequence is CASSLIRGGEETQYF. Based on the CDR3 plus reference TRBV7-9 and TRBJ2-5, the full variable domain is DTGVSQNPRHKITKRGQNVTFRCDPISEHNRLYWYRQTLGQGPEFLTYFQNEAQLEKSRLLSDRFSAERPKGSFSTLEIQRTEQGDSAMYLCASSLIRGGEETQYFGPGTRLLVL.